The source of this TCR beta chain is a study of T-cell reconstitution after alpha-beta-depleted transplantation in children (dated by TCRdb to the mid-2010s). Context from the whole study: T-cell immune reconstitution after TCRalphabeta/CD19-depleted allogeneic hematopoietic cell transplantation in children was quantitatively tracked in the study by means of TCR repertoire profiling. Study-wide conclusions, independent of this receptor: In some patients, the high TCRbeta diversity seen at day 60 was put down to recipient T cells and intrathymic progenitors that had survived conditioning. Hyperexpanded clone frequencies declined over subsequent months; after one year, T-cell counts and TCRbeta diversity were mostly attributed to newly produced T cells. Apparently early alphabetaT-cell count recovery about two months after transplant reportedly relied on only several hundred rapidly expanded clones derived from non-depleted graft cells.

Libraries were made using PCR. Sequencer: Illumina HiSeq 2500. TCR libraries were prepared with molecular barcoding, using unique molecular identifiers to normalize TCRbeta repertoire quantification. The public reads were run again by TCRdb, first through fastp at Q25 and then through MiXCR, and only productive beta chains were kept. Merged by CDR3 protein, the rows form single entries marked with the most common genes and DNA. The table for this sample lists about 580,000 distinct CDR3 sequences; 20% to 25% of them were counted only once. The ten largest clones add up to around an eighth of the sample. The treatment or condition label corresponds to: allogeneic hematopoietic cell transplantation with graft depleted of TCRalphabeta T cells and CD19 B cells. TCRalphabeta/CD19-depleted allogeneic hematopoietic cell grafts were given to the transplant recipients, all of whom were children. There are many counts of this clonotype. Its antigen is unknown. No base qualities exist here, and no much larger clone lies one base off it.

The sample was PBMCs, mostly from graft donor cells, taken 360 days after TCRalphabeta/CD19-depleted stem cell transplant. The TCR originated in a boy under three years old who had a stem cell transplant for acute myeloid leukemia, so the T cells may come from the graft donor.

This receptor has the CDR3 CASGGRLNTEAFF. Read as DNA, the sequence is TGTGCCAGCGGCGGCAGATTGAACACTGAAGCTTTCTTT. The chain couples TRBV28 to TRBJ1-1, with the identity of the D gene unclear. Per the germline V gene, MDHEN is the CDR1 and SYDVKM is the CDR2. At the junction V is shortened by 8 bases and J by 0 bases, with 10 bases in between. Inclusive of the bounding cysteine and phenylalanine, the CDR3 is 13 residues long. Of the read, only the CDR3 DNA is kept; its 39 bases are in frame from base 1.